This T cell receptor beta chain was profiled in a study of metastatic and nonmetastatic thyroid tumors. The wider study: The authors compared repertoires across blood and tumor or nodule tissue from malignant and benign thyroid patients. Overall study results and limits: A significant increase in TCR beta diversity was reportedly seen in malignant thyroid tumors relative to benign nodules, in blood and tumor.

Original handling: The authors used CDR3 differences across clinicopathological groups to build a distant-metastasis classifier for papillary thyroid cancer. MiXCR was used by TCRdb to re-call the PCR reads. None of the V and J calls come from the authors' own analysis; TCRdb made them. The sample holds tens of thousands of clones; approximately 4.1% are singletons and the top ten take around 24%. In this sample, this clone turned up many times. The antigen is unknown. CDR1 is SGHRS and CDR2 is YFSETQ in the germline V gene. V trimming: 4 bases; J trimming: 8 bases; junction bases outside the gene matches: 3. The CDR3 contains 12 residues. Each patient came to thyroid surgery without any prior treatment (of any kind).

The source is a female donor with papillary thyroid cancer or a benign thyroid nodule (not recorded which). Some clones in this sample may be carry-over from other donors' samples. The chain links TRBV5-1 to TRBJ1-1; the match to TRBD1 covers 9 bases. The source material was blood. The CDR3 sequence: CASSLDRGEAFF. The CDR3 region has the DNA TGCGCCAGCAGCCTTGACAGGGGGGAAGCTTTCTTT. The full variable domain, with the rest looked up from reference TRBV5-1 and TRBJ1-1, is KAGVTQTPRYLIKTRGQQVTLSCSPISGHRSVSWYQQTPGQGLQFLFEYFSETQRNKGNFPGRFSGRQFSNSRSEMNVSTLELGDSALYLCASSLDRGEAFFGQGTRLTVV.